This T cell receptor beta chain was observed in a study of shared clonotypes between healthy human individuals. This clone has just one count. Antigen: not known. The germline gives CDR1 MDHEN, CDR2 SYDVKM. CDR3 length: 20 residues. The ends lost 1 base at V and 15 bases at J; junction bases unmatched: 25. Each of the donors was a healthy adult who was HIV-negative and had not had a recent acute infection or vaccination. This was a deep-level run. Generated by immunoSEQ multiplex PCR, the TCRdb table keeps only in-frame clones and is missing some. The table shows some 1,600,000 clones, with 95% to 99% occurring only once. Overall study results and limits: Non-shared clonotypes displayed generation probabilities falling below those of clonotypes present in all four donors. Larger richness was generally estimated for naive than memory subsets.

V is TRBV28 and J is TRBJ2-1; 12 positions agree with TRBD2. The sequenced material came from naive CD4+ T cells sorted from blood. Subset denoted: CD45RA+ positively selected. This sequence originates from a young man in good health. CDR3 residues: CASSLSILQASGRALGATFF. As DNA, the CDR3 is TGTGCCAGCAGTTTATCTATCCTCCAGGCTAGCGGGAGGGCCTTAGGGGCGACGTTCTTC. Filled out from reference TRBV28 and TRBJ2-1, the complete variable domain reads DVKVTQSSRYLVKRTGEKVFLECVQDMDHENMFWYRQDPGLGLRLIYFSYDVKMKEKGDIPEGYSVSREKKERFSLILESASTNQTSMYLCASSLSILQASGRALGATFFGPGTRLTVL.